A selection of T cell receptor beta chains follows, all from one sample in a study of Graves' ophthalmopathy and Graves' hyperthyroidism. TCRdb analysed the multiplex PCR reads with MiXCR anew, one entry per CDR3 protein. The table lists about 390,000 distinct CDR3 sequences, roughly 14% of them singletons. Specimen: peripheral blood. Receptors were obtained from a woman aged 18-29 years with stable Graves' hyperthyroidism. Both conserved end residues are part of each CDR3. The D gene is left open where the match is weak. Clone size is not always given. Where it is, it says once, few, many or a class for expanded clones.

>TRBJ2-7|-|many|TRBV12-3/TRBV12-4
TGTGCCAGCAGTTTGGCCCAGGGGCCGAGCTTCTCCTACGAGCAGTACTTC
CASSLAQGPSFSYEQYF
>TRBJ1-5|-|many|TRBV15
TGTGCCACCAGCAGAGGGGCGGTAGTTCAGCCCCAGCATTTT
CATSRGAVVQPQHF
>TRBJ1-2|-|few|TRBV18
TGTGCCAGCTCACCACCGACAACGGCGGATGGCTACACCTTC
CASSPPTTADGYTF
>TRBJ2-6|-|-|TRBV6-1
TGTGCCAGCAGTGCATTATGGTCGGAAAGCCCCCTGACTTTC
CASSALWSESPLTF
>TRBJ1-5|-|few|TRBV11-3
TGTGCCAGCAGCTTAGGAGTTAGGGGAGCGAGCAATCAGCCCCAGCATTTT
CASSLGVRGASNQPQHF
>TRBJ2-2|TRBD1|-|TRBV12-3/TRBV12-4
TGTGCCAGCAGTGTTAGACAGGGGACCGGGGAGCTGTTTTTT
CASSVRQGTGELFF
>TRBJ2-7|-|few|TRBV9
TGTGCCAGTGATAACGGGGGAGAGGGGGAGCAGTACTTC
CASDNGGEGEQYF
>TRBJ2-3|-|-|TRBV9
TGTGCCAGCAGCGTAGTGGGCGGCACAGATACGCAGTATTTT
CASSVVGGTDTQYF
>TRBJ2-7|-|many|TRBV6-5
TGTGCCAGCAGTTACTCAACAAACGAGCAGTACTTC
CASSYSTNEQYF
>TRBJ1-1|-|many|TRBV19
TGTGCCAGTAGTCTCAGACAGAGCACTGAAGCTTTCTTT
CASSLRQSTEAFF
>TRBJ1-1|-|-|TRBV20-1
TGCAGTGCTAAGGGTAGGGGAACCGCGTTGTCTGAAGCTTTCTTT
CSAKGRGTALSEAFF
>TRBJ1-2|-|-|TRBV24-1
TGTGCCACCAGTGAAGACAAAGGATACTATGGCTACACCTTC
CATSEDKGYYGYTF
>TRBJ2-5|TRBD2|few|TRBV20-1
TGCAGTGCTAGATCTAGCGGGAGAGTCGAGACCCAGTACTTC
CSARSSGRVETQYF
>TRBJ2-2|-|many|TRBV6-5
TGTGCCAGCAGTTACGGTGTTAGCGGCGGGGAGCTGTTTTTT
CASSYGVSGGELFF
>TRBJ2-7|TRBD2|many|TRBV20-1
TGCAGTGCTTTAGGGACTAGGAGTGAGCAGTACTTC
CSALGTRSEQYF
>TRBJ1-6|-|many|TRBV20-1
TGCAGTGCTTCATCGTCCGCCTTATCGGCCCTCCACTTT
CSASSSALSALHF
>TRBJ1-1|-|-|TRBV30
TGTGCCTGGAGGGAAGAGGTTGGGGCTTTCTTT
CAWREEVGAFF
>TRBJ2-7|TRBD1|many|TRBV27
TGTGCCAGCAGTTTTACAGGGGGCCTTAACGAGCAGTACTTC
CASSFTGGLNEQYF
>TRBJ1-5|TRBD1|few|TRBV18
TGTGCCAGCTCACTGAGACAGGGCGGCAATCAGCCCCAGCATTTT
CASSLRQGGNQPQHF
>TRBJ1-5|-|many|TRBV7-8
TGTGCCAGCAGCACCACAGGGAACCATCAGCCTCAGCATTTT
CASSTTGNHQPQHF
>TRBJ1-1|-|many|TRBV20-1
TGCAGAGCCGTCTGGCGGAACACTGAAGCTTTCTTT
CRAVWRNTEAFF
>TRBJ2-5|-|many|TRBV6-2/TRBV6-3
TGTGCCAGCAGTTCAGCGAGCGGCTACCAAGAGACCCAGTACTTC
CASSSASGYQETQYF
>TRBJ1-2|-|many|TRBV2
TGTGCCAGCAGTGAGGGGGGAAAACAGAATAACTATGGCTACACCTTC
CASSEGGKQNNYGYTF
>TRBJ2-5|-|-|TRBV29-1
TGCAGCGTTGAAGATCTCGCGGGCCGCCAAGAGACCCAGTACTTC
CSVEDLAGRQETQYF
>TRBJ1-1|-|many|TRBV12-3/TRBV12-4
TGTGCCAGCAGCCTAAACGGAGGGGGTATAACTGAAGCTTTCTTT
CASSLNGGGITEAFF
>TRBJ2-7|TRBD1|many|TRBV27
TGTGCCAGCAGTCACAGGGGACCCCCCTCCTACGAGCAGTACTTC
CASSHRGPPSYEQYF
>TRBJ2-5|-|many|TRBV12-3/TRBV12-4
TGTGCCAGCAGTTTAATGCAGCTGGAGACCCAGTACTTC
CASSLMQLETQYF
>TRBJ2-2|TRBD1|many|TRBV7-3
TGTGCCACCCACCCCGGGACAGGGTTCGGGGAGCTGTTTTTT
CATHPGTGFGELFF
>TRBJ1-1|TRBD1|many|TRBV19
TGTGCCAGTAGAGAGATAACGGACAGGATGAACACTGAAGCTTTCTTT
CASREITDRMNTEAFF
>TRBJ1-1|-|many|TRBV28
TGTGCCAGCAGTTTATTATCCGCTAGTGGGAGGAACACTGAAGCTTTCTTT
CASSLLSASGRNTEAFF
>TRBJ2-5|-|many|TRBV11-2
TGTGCCAGCAGCTTAGAGTACTGGCAGCCCCAGACCCAGTACTTC
CASSLEYWQPQTQYF
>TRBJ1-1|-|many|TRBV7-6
TGTGCCAGCAGCTTAGGGGGGGTTGTGGGCACTGAAGCTTTCTTT
CASSLGGVVGTEAFF
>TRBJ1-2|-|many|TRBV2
TGTGCCAGCAGTGAAGCTCGGGGGGCCAGCTATGGCTACACCTTC
CASSEARGASYGYTF
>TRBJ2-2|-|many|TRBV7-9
TGTGCCAGCAGCTTAGTGAGGAAAACCGGGGAGCTGTTTTTT
CASSLVRKTGELFF
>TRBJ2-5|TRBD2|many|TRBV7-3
TGTGCCAGCAGCTTAACGGGAGGGGCCCTTTACCAAGAGACCCAGTACTTC
CASSLTGGALYQETQYF
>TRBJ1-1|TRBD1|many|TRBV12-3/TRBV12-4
TGTGCCAGCAGTCCATACAGGGGGATGAACACTGAAGCTTTCTTT
CASSPYRGMNTEAFF
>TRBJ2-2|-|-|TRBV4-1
TGCGTCTGCAGCCCCTTTGAGGTACCCAACACCGGGGAGCTGTTTTTT
CVCSPFEVPNTGELFF
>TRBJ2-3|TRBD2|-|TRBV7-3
TGTGCCAGCAGCTACGGACTAGCGGGGGGCACAGATACGCAGTATTTT
CASSYGLAGGTDTQYF
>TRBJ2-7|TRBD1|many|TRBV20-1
TGCAGTGCTAGAGTTGTTGGGGACAGGGGGATCTACGAGCAGTACTTC
CSARVVGDRGIYEQYF
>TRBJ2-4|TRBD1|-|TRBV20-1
TGCAGTGCTAGTGGGACAGGGGAAGCGAACATTCAGTACTTC
CSASGTGEANIQYF
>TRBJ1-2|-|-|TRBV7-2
TGTGCCAGCAGCTTACACAGGGACTATGGCTACACCTTC
CASSLHRDYGYTF
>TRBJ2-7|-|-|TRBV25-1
TGTGCCAGCAGTGCTCGGCTCTCCTACGAGCAGTACTTC
CASSARLSYEQYF
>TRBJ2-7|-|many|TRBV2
TGTGCCAGCAGTGACGCAGCCGGTCACAGGTCGAACTACGAGCAGTACTTC
CASSDAAGHRSNYEQYF
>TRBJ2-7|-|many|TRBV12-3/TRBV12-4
TGTGCCAGCAGCATCCGGGACCCCTACGAGCAGTACTTC
CASSIRDPYEQYF
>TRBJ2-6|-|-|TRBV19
TGTGCCAGTAGAAAAGAGGGGTTGGGGGGGCCCTCTGGGGCCAACGTCCTGACTTTC
CASRKEGLGGPSGANVLTF
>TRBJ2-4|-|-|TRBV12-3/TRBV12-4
TGTGCCAGCAGTCAAGGGAGGGGGCTGGGCAAAAACATTCAGTACTTC
CASSQGRGLGKNIQYF
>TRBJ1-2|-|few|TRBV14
TGTGCCAGCAGCCAAGAAGGAACGGGCTATGGCTACACCTTC
CASSQEGTGYGYTF
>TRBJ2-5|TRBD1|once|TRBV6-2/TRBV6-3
TGTGCCAGCAGTTTAGGACAGGGGGAGGTGGAGACCCAGTACTTC
CASSLGQGEVETQYF
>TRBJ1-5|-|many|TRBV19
TGTGCCAGTCGTGACAGCGCCGCTTATAGCAATCAGCCCCAGCATTTT
CASRDSAAYSNQPQHF
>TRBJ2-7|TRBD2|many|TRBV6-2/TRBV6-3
TGTGCCAGCAGTTACGGCGGGGGGACCTACGAGCAGTACTTC
CASSYGGGTYEQYF